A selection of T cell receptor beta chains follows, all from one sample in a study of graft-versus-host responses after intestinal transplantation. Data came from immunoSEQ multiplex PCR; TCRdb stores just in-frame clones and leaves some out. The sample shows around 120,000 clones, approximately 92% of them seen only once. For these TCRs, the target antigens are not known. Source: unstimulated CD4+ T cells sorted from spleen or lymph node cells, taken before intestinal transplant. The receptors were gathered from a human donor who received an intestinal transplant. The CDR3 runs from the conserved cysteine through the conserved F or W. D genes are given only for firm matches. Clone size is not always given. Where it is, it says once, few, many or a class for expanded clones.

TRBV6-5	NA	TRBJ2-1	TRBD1	TGTGCCAGCACAGGACAGGGCCGCTCCTACAATGAGCAGTTCTTC	CASTGQGRSYNEQFF
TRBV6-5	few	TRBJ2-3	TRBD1	TGTGCCAGCAGGACCGACAGGGGGAGGGATACGCAGTATTTT	CASRTDRGRDTQYF
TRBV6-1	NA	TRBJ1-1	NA	TGTGCCATCGATCCCGGCCGCCCGGGGGGTGAAGCTTTCTTT	CAIDPGRPGGEAFF
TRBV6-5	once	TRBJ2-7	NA	TGTGCCAGCAGTTACACATGGGGCGCCTACGAGCAGTACTTC	CASSYTWGAYEQYF
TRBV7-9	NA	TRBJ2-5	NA	TGTGCCAGCAGCCTGATCTCCGCGGGGGAGACCCAGTACTTC	CASSLISAGETQYF
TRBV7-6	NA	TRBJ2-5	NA	TGTGCCAGCAGCTTCGAAATAGGGGTGGAGACCCAGTACTTC	CASSFEIGVETQYF
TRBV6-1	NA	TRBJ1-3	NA	TGTGCCAGCATCGTGGGGGGGAGTGGAAACACCATATATTTT	CASIVGGSGNTIYF
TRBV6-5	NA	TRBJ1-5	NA	TGTGCCAGCAGTTACGGCCAGTATTATCAGCCCCAGCATTTT	CASSYGQYYQPQHF
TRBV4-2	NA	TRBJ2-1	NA	TGTGCCAGCAGCCAAGACTGGCTAGGGAATGAGCAGTTCTTC	CASSQDWLGNEQFF
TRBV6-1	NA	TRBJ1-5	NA	TGTGCCAGCCGGTATAGCAATCAGCCCCAGCATTTT	CASRYSNQPQHF
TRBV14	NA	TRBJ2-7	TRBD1	TGTGCCAGCAGCTACAAAACCGGGACAGGGTACGAGCAGTACTTC	CASSYKTGTGYEQYF
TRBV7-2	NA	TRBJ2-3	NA	TGTGCCAGCAGCTTGGACTTCGTACGCACAGATACGCAGTATTTT	CASSLDFVRTDTQYF
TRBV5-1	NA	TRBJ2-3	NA	TGCGCCAGCAGCTTGGAAGATCGGGATACGCAGTATTTT	CASSLEDRDTQYF
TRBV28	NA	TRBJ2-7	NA	TGTGCCAGCTCAGGCAGCGTCCACGAGCAGTACTTC	CASSGSVHEQYF
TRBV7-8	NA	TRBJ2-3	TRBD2	TGTGCCAGCAGCTTACCTAGACTAGCGGGCCCCAAGGATACGCAGTATTTT	CASSLPRLAGPKDTQYF
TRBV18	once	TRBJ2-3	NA	TGTGCCAGCTCCCTCCTCCCCGGGGGAAGCACAGATACGCAGTATTTT	CASSLLPGGSTDTQYF
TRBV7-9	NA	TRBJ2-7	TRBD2	TGTGCCAGCAGCTTATCGACTAGCGGGTTGCCCTACGAGCAGTACTTC	CASSLSTSGLPYEQYF